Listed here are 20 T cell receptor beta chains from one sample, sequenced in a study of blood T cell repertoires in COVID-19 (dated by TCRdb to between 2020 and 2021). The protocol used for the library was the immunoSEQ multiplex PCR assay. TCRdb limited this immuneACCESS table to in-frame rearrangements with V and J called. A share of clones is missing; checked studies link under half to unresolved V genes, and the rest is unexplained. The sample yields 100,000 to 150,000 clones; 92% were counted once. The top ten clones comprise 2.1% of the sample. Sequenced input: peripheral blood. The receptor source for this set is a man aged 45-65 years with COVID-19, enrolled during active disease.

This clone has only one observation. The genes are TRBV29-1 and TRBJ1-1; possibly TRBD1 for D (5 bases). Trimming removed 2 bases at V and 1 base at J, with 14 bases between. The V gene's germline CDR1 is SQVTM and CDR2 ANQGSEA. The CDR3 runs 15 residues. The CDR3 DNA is TGCAGCGTTGAAAACCAAAGGGGCCCGAACACTGAAGCTTTCTTT. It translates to CSVENQRGPNTEAFF.

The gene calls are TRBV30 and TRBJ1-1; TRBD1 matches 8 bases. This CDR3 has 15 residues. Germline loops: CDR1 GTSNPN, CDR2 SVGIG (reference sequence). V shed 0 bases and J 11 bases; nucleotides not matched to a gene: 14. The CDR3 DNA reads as TGTGCCTGGAGTGTAGGGTTTTCAGGGGGCTCTCCGGCTTTCTTT. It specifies CAWSVGFSGGSPAFF.

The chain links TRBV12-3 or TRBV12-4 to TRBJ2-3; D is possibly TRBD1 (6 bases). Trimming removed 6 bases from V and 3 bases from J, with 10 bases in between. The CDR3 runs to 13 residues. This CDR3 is CASRDTGTDTQYF. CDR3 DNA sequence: TGTGCCAGCAGGGATACAGGGACAGATACGCAGTATTTT.

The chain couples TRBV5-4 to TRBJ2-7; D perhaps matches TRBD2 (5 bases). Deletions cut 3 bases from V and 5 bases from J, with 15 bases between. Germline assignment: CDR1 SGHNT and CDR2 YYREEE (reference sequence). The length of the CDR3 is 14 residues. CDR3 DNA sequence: TGTGCCAGCAGCTCGGACCGTAGCGCCGACGAGCAGTACTTC. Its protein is CASSSDRSADEQYF.

CDR3 sequence reads: CASSFTSGSQETQYF. The CDR3 nucleotides are TGTGCCAGCAGCTTCACTAGCGGGAGCCAAGAGACCCAGTACTTC. The chain carries TRBV7-2 and TRBJ2-5; 11 bases are shared with TRBD2. V was pared by 3 bases and J by 1 base, with 1 base of the junction left unmatched. Germline V lookup: CDR1 SGHTA, CDR2 FQGNSA. The CDR3 contains 15 residues.

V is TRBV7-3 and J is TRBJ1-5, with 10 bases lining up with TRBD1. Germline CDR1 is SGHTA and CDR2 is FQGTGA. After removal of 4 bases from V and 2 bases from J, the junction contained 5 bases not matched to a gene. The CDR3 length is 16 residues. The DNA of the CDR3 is TGTGCCAGCAGCTATATGACAGGGGGCGGCAATCAGCCCCAGCATTTT. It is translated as CASSYMTGGGNQPQHF.

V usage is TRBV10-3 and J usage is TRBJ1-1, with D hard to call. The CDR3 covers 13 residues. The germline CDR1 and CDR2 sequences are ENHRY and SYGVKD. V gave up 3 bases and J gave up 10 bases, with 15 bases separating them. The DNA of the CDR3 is TGTGCCATCAGTGATAGTACTGCAGGTAGAGCTTTCTTT. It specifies CAISDSTAGRAFF.

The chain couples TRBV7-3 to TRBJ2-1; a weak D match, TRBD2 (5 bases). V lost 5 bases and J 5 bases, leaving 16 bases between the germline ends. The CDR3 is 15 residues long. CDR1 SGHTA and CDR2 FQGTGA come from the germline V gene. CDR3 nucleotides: TGTGCCAGCAGCCATGACTACGATACTAACAATGAGCAGTTCTTC. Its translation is CASSHDYDTNNEQFF. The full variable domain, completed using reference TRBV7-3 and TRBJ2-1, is GAGVSQTPSNKVTEKGKYVELRCDPISGHTALYWYRQSLGQGPEFLIYFQGTGAADDSGLPNDRFFAVRPEGSVSTLKIQRTERGDSAVYLCASSHDYDTNNEQFFGPGTRLTVL.

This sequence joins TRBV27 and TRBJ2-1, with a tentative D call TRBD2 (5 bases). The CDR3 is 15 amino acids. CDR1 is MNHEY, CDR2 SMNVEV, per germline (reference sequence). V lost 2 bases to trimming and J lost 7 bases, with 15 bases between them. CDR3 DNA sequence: TGTGCCAGCAGTTTAGCCCCCGGGATTGGTAATGAGCAGTTCTTC. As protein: CASSLAPGIGNEQFF.

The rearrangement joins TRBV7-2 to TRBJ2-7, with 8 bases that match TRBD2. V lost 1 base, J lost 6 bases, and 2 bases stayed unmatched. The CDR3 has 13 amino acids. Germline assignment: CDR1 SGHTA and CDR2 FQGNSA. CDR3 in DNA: TGTGCCAGCAGCTTAGAAGCGGGAGTCGAGCAGTACGTC. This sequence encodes CASSLEAGVEQYV.

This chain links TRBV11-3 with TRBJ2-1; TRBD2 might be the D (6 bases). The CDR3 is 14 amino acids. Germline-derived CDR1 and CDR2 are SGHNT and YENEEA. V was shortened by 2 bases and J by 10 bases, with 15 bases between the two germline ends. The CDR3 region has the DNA TGTGCCAGCAGCTTAAGCGGGTCGGGCGGGGAGCAGTTCTTC. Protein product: CASSLSGSGGEQFF.

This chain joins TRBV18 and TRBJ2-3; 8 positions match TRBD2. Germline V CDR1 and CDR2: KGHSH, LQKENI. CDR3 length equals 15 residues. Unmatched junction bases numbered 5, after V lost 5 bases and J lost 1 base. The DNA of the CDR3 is TGTGCCAGCTCATCCGGACTAGCCGGCACAGATACGCAGTATTTT. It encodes CASSSGLAGTDTQYF.

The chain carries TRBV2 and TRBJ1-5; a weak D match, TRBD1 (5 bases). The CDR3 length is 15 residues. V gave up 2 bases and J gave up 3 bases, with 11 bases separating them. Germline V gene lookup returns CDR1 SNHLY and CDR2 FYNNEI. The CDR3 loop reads CASSEQGTLNQPQHF. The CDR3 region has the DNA TGTGCCAGCAGTGAACAGGGAACTCTCAATCAGCCCCAGCATTTT.

The DNA of the CDR3 is TGTGCCAGCAGCTTAGGGACTAGCGGTTTCACAGATACGCAGTATTTT. It specifies CASSLGTSGFTDTQYF. This rearrangement joins TRBV11-1 to TRBJ2-3; 10 bases fit TRBD2. CDR1 SGHAT and CDR2 FQDESV come from the germline V gene (reference sequence). The CDR3 has 16 amino acids. V lost 1 base, J lost 2 bases, and 3 bases stayed unmatched.

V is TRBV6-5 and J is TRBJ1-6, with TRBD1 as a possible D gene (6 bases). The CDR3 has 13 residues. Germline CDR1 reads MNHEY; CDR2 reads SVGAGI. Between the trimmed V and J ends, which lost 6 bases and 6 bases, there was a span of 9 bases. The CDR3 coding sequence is TGTGCCAGCAGCGGACAGCTTAATTCACCCCTCCACTTT. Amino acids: CASSGQLNSPLHF.

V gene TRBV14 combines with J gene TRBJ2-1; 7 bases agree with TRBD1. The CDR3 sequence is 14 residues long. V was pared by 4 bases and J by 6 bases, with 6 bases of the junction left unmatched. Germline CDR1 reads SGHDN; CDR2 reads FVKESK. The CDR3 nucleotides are TGTGCCAGCAGCCGGTACAGGGGCTTCAATGAGCAGTTCTTC. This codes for CASSRYRGFNEQFF.

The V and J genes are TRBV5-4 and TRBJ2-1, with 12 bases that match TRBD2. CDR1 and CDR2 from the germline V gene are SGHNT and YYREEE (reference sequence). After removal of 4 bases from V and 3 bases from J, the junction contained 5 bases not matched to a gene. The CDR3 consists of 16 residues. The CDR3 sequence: CASSPPGLAGYNEQFF. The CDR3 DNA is TGTGCCAGCAGCCCACCGGGACTAGCGGGCTACAATGAGCAGTTCTTC.

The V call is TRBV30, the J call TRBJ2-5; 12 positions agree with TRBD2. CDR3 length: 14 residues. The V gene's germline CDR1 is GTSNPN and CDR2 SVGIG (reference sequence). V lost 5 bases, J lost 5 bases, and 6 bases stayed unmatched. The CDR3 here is CAWAGTSGRETQYF. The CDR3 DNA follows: TGTGCCTGGGCTGGGACTAGCGGGCGGGAGACCCAGTACTTC.

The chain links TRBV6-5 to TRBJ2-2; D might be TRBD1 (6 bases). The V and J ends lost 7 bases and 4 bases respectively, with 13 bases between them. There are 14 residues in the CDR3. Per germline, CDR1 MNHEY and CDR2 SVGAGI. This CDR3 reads CASKITGTTGELFF. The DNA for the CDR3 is TGTGCCAGCAAGATAACAGGGACCACCGGGGAGCTGTTTTTT.

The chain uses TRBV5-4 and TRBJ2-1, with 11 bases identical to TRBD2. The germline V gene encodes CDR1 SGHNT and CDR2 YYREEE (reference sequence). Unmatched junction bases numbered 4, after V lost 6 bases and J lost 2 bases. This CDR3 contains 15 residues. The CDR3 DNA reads TGTGCCAGCACCTTAGCGGGAGGGGCCTACAATGAGCAGTTCTTC. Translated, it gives CASTLAGGAYNEQFF.